This T cell receptor (beta chain) was profiled in a study of post-analysis software for immune sequencing data. Study-wide findings and caveats: Under F measure analysis, samples from one preparation batch co-clustered strongly.

Remarks on this clonotype: Its antigen is unknown.

Unique molecular identifiers featured in each of the TCR beta cDNA libraries. MiXCR, run by TCRdb on the PCR reads, gives a single entry per CDR3 protein. The sample lists under 900,000 distinct CDR3 sequences, approximately 53% occurring once. The specimen sequenced was blood. This clonotype was obtained from a girl under 18 with multiple sclerosis.

CDR3 amino acids: CSDLDTSNYGYTF. As DNA, the CDR3 is TGCAGCGACCTGGACACCTCTAACTATGGCTACACCTTC. The gene calls are TRBV29-1 and TRBJ1-2; D is perhaps TRBD1 (5 bases). CDR1 is SQVTM, CDR2 ANQGSEA, per germline. This CDR3 contains 13 residues. Trimming cost V 7 bases and J 0 bases, with 12 bases left between them. The full variable domain, completed using reference TRBV29-1 and TRBJ1-2, is SAVISQKPSRDICQRGTSLTIQCQVDSQVTMMFWYRQQPGQSLTLIATANQGSEATYESGFVIDKFPISRPNLTFSTLTVSNMSPEDSSIYLCSDLDTSNYGYTFGSGTRLTVV.